This entry lists 10 T cell receptor beta chains sequenced from one sample in a study of shared clonotypes between healthy human individuals. TCRdb's table, derived via immunoSEQ multiplex PCR, lists solely in-frame clones and lacks some. Of millions of clones detected, around 95% appear once; the ten largest clones hold around 0.13%. Sequenced input: naive CD4+ T cells sorted from blood. Regarding subset: CD45RA+ positively selected. The source is a man younger than 30 in good health.

The rearrangement links TRBV5-1 to TRBJ2-1; D may be TRBD1 or TRBD2 (5 bases each). The CDR3 is made up of 14 amino acids. Germline-derived CDR1 and CDR2 are SGHRS and YFSETQ. V was pared by 5 bases and J by 5 bases, with 14 bases between. CDR3 sequence reads: CASRRQGEDNEQFF. The CDR3 bases are TGCGCCAGCAGGCGGCAGGGAGAGGACAATGAGCAGTTCTTC.

Here the CDR3 reads CASSLGQGLGGYTF. CDR3 coding DNA: TGTGCCAGCAGTTTGGGTCAGGGACTAGGGGGCTACACCTTC. The V call is TRBV27, the J call TRBJ1-2, with TRBD1 as a possible D gene (5 bases). V was shortened by 3 bases and J by 8 bases, with 16 bases between the two germline ends. Germline V gene sequence: CDR1 MNHEY, CDR2 SMNVEV (reference sequence). CDR3 length: 14 residues.

A note on this clone: The same CDR3 also results from other DNA sequences found in this sample. The V and J genes are TRBV5-1 and TRBJ1-1, with 8 bases that match TRBD1. V dropped 4 bases and J dropped 0; count of bases not matched to a gene: 5. Germline CDR1 reads SGHRS; CDR2 reads YFSETQ. The CDR3 contains 15 residues. The CDR3 nucleotides read TGCGCCAGCAGCCTACGACAGGGGATGAACACTGAAGCTTTCTTT. It encodes CASSLRQGMNTEAFF.

The chain couples TRBV15 to TRBJ2-5; a weak D match, TRBD1 (6 bases). Trimming cost V 0 bases and J 5 bases, with 13 bases left between them. The CDR3 loop spans 15 amino acids. In germline, CDR1 is LNHNV, CDR2 YYDKDF (reference sequence). CDR3 DNA: TGTGCCACCAGCAGAGAGGCAGGGGCATGGGAGACCCAGTACTTC. Translated, it gives CATSREAGAWETQYF.

V is TRBV7-2 and J is TRBJ1-2; no clear D gene. The CDR3 loop spans 13 amino acids. The V end was cut by 5 bases, the J end by 0 bases, with 7 bases between. The germline V gene encodes CDR1 SGHTA and CDR2 FQGNSA. The CDR3, as DNA: TGTGCCAGCAGCCCCTCGACTAACTATGGCTACACCTTC. Residues: CASSPSTNYGYTF.

The chain has TRBV25-1 and TRBJ1-5; D possibly corresponds to TRBD1 (6 bases). The ends were cut back, 5 bases at V and 6 bases at J, with 14 bases in the middle. The CDR3 is 14 residues long. Germline loops: CDR1 MGHDK, CDR2 SYGVNS. In DNA, the CDR3 is TGTGCCAGCAGTCACAGGGAAGTGGGTCAGCCCCAGCATTTT. This codes for CASSHREVGQPQHF.

J is TRBJ2-7 and V is TRBV19; tentative D call: TRBD1 (5 bases). CDR3 length: 13 residues. Looked up from germline, CDR1 is LNHDA and CDR2 is SQIVND (reference sequence). Between the trimmed V and J ends, which lost 7 bases and 7 bases, there was a span of 17 bases. CDR3 region: CASKAEGALEQYF. In DNA, the CDR3 is TGTGCCAGTAAGGCCGAAGGGGCCCTAGAGCAGTACTTC. Supplemented by reference TRBV19 and TRBJ2-7, the full variable domain reads DGGITQSPKYLFRKEGQNVTLSCEQNLNHDAMYWYRQDPGQGLRLIYYSQIVNDFQKGDIAEGYSVSREKKESFPLTVTSAQKNPTAFYLCASKAEGALEQYFGPGTRLTVT.

Comment on this clone: This CDR3 is also generated by other DNA sequences in the sample. The chain employs TRBV5-1 and TRBJ2-2, with TRBD2 matching over 8 bases. Per the germline V gene, CDR1 is SGHRS and CDR2 is YFSETQ. The CDR3 contains 15 residues. J was trimmed by 0 bases and V by 4 bases; bases with no gene match: 2. This CDR3 is CASSLTSANTGELFF. In nucleotides, the CDR3 is TGCGCCAGCAGCCTGACTAGCGCGAACACCGGGGAGCTGTTTTTT.

This clone occurred once. This chain links TRBV19 with TRBJ1-2; D gene uncertain. CDR1 is LNHDA and CDR2 is SQIVND in the germline V gene (reference sequence). The CDR3 covers 14 residues. Trimming removed 4 bases at V and 4 bases at J, with 13 bases between. CDR3 DNA sequence: TGTGCCAGTAGTACCCCCCAACTGAGCTATGGCTACACCTTC. This codes for CASSTPQLSYGYTF. Variable domain in full (rest from reference TRBV19 and TRBJ1-2): DGGITQSPKYLFRKEGQNVTLSCEQNLNHDAMYWYRQDPGQGLRLIYYSQIVNDFQKGDIAEGYSVSREKKESFPLTVTSAQKNPTAFYLCASSTPQLSYGYTFGSGTRLTVV.

This rearrangement joins TRBV6-5 to TRBJ1-6; 7 bases agree with TRBD1. The junction had 11 bases not matched to a gene; V was cut back by 5 bases and J by 7 bases. The V gene's germline CDR1 is MNHEY and CDR2 SVGAGI. The CDR3 runs to 16 residues. The CDR3, as DNA: TGTGCCAGCAGTAACTTGCTGGGACAGAGAAATTCACCCCTCCACTTT. Encoded protein: CASSNLLGQRNSPLHF.